This TCR beta chain came from a study of cytomegalovirus exposure and HLA in healthy donors. Study context: A prior study identified just under 120 million unique TCR beta sequences from 190 million or so T cells. Study-wide points: Solely CMV serostatus was available to characterize immune exposure. Across HLA loci, a later analysis found differing TCR association rates, with DRB1 most and HLA-C fewest.

About this clone: Its target is not known.

Use of 60 Vbeta and 13 Jbeta primers characterized the PCR. Only in-frame clones appear in the TCRdb table, and some are missing; sequencing was by immunoSEQ multiplex PCR. The sample comprises under 200,000 clones, 81% of which are singletons, and approximately 2% rests with the top ten. The V gene's germline CDR1 is SGHTA and CDR2 FQGTGA. J was trimmed by 5 bases and V by 6 bases; bases with no gene match: 5. This CDR3 contains 15 residues. The source is a woman younger than 35 in good health and CMV-seronegative. Sequenced material: PBMCs. This chain connects TRBV7-3 to TRBJ2-1; 12 bases are shared with TRBD2. CDR3 in DNA: TGTGCCAGCAGTTCAGGACTAGCGGGAAACAATGAGCAGTTCTTC. It yields the protein CASSSGLAGNNEQFF.